This is a list of T cell receptor beta chains from one sample in a study of blood T cell repertoires in COVID-19. The data were produced by immunoSEQ multiplex PCR, yet TCRdb's version contains in-frame clones alone and is incomplete. In the table there are 130,000 or so clones, almost 90% of which are singletons. The sequencing input was peripheral blood. The receptors originated from a woman aged 55-69 years with acute or convalescent COVID-19. Both conserved end residues are trimmed from each CDR3. Each record gives: J gene, V gene, CDR3 length, CDR3 protein.

J gene: TRBJ1-5; V gene: TRBV7-9; CDR3 length: 12; CDR3 protein: ASSSGQGDQPQH
J gene: TRBJ2-3; V gene: TRBV11-2; CDR3 length: 14; CDR3 protein: ASSLGLAGSGDTQY
J gene: TRBJ1-2; V gene: TRBV28; CDR3 length: 12; CDR3 protein: ASSKPGSGPGYT
J gene: TRBJ2-5; V gene: TRBV7-7; CDR3 length: 13; CDR3 protein: ASSLGSGTKETQY
J gene: TRBJ2-1; V gene: TRBV7-3; CDR3 length: 13; CDR3 protein: ASSLYGAGNNEQF
J gene: TRBJ2-1; V gene: TRBV27; CDR3 length: 17; CDR3 protein: ASRDRGLSSGRPYNEQF
J gene: TRBJ1-1; V gene: TRBV2; CDR3 length: 14; CDR3 protein: ASSVALQGRNTEAF
J gene: TRBJ2-5; V gene: TRBV7-2; CDR3 length: 13; CDR3 protein: ASSLEVRENKPQY
J gene: TRBJ1-4; V gene: TRBV5-4; CDR3 length: 13; CDR3 protein: ASSLTTATNEKLF
J gene: TRBJ1-2; V gene: TRBV4-3; CDR3 length: 15; CDR3 protein: ASSQQQGAGVYYGYT
J gene: TRBJ1-3; V gene: TRBV30; CDR3 length: 10; CDR3 protein: ALGKDGNTIY
J gene: TRBJ2-7; V gene: TRBV5-4; CDR3 length: 13; CDR3 protein: ASSLDAGTELEQY
J gene: TRBJ2-1; V gene: TRBV7-9; CDR3 length: 14; CDR3 protein: ASSFPGGRLVNEQF
J gene: TRBJ2-7; V gene: TRBV28; CDR3 length: 11; CDR3 protein: ASSLLQGAEQY
J gene: TRBJ2-7; V gene: TRBV5-1; CDR3 length: 11; CDR3 protein: ASSSGQDYEQY
J gene: TRBJ2-7; V gene: TRBV6-5; CDR3 length: 12; CDR3 protein: ASRLKFDSLRQY
J gene: TRBJ1-1; V gene: TRBV7-9; CDR3 length: 12; CDR3 protein: ASSPGQGPRGAF
J gene: TRBJ1-2; V gene: TRBV5-1; CDR3 length: 13; CDR3 protein: ASARQGGTNYGYT
J gene: TRBJ1-6; V gene: TRBV12-3/TRBV12-4; CDR3 length: 11; CDR3 protein: ASRGGGNSPLH
J gene: TRBJ1-5; V gene: TRBV19; CDR3 length: 11; CDR3 protein: ASSIVSYQPQH
J gene: TRBJ1-6; V gene: TRBV4-2; CDR3 length: 14; CDR3 protein: ASSQDPESYNSPLH
J gene: TRBJ1-3; V gene: TRBV7-9; CDR3 length: 12; CDR3 protein: ASGSELSGNTIY
J gene: TRBJ1-1; V gene: TRBV24-1; CDR3 length: 12; CDR3 protein: ATSRTGGNTEAF
J gene: TRBJ2-5; V gene: TRBV7-9; CDR3 length: 11; CDR3 protein: ATKRGRQETQY
J gene: TRBJ2-7; V gene: TRBV15; CDR3 length: 12; CDR3 protein: ATSRTAGSYEQY
J gene: TRBJ1-4; V gene: TRBV6-5; CDR3 length: 13; CDR3 protein: ASTSRVGTNEKLF
J gene: TRBJ1-1; V gene: TRBV13; CDR3 length: 11; CDR3 protein: ASSPGPNAEAF
J gene: TRBJ2-1; V gene: TRBV7-2; CDR3 length: 15; CDR3 protein: ASSLALVPIYGTEQF
J gene: TRBJ2-5; V gene: TRBV11-2; CDR3 length: 13; CDR3 protein: ASRPIRGREETQY
J gene: TRBJ2-3; V gene: TRBV5-1; CDR3 length: 13; CDR3 protein: ASSRSTSGGDTQY
J gene: TRBJ1-5; V gene: TRBV30; CDR3 length: 12; CDR3 protein: AWSAGVRNQPQH
J gene: TRBJ1-5; V gene: TRBV15; CDR3 length: 10; CDR3 protein: ATTGGSQPQH
J gene: TRBJ1-5; V gene: TRBV19; CDR3 length: 11; CDR3 protein: ASSIGGTGPQH
J gene: TRBJ2-7; V gene: TRBV12-3/TRBV12-4; CDR3 length: 11; CDR3 protein: ATGRDTSYEQY
J gene: TRBJ1-2; V gene: TRBV2; CDR3 length: 13; CDR3 protein: ASNGRDRGVSGYT
J gene: TRBJ2-3; V gene: TRBV7-3; CDR3 length: 12; CDR3 protein: ASSPNIGSDTQY
J gene: TRBJ2-7; V gene: TRBV7-2; CDR3 length: 12; CDR3 protein: ASSSRTGYYEQY
J gene: TRBJ1-1; V gene: TRBV6-5; CDR3 length: 12; CDR3 protein: ASIVTGRYAEAF
J gene: TRBJ2-5; V gene: TRBV5-4; CDR3 length: 13; CDR3 protein: ASSSRRTGRETQY
J gene: TRBJ1-5; V gene: TRBV11-3; CDR3 length: 14; CDR3 protein: ASSLKTGEGNQPQH
J gene: TRBJ1-3; V gene: TRBV15; CDR3 length: 12; CDR3 protein: ATSPRSSGNTIY
J gene: TRBJ1-5; V gene: TRBV3-1/TRBV3-2; CDR3 length: 13; CDR3 protein: ASSPDAGSNQPQH
J gene: TRBJ1-5; V gene: TRBV6-5; CDR3 length: 11; CDR3 protein: ASRDSQGQPQH
J gene: TRBJ2-2; V gene: TRBV7-9; CDR3 length: 12; CDR3 protein: ASSLGRNTGELF
J gene: TRBJ2-3; V gene: TRBV2; CDR3 length: 13; CDR3 protein: ASSGTSGGANTQY
J gene: TRBJ2-1; V gene: TRBV27; CDR3 length: 14; CDR3 protein: ASSFGTESSYNEQF
J gene: TRBJ1-2; V gene: TRBV12-5; CDR3 length: 17; CDR3 protein: ASGLMPVATGERNYGYT
J gene: TRBJ2-3; V gene: TRBV7-7; CDR3 length: 13; CDR3 protein: ASSFLGQPSDTQY
J gene: TRBJ2-7; V gene: TRBV5-6; CDR3 length: 10; CDR3 protein: ASSLSPYEQY
J gene: TRBJ2-7; V gene: TRBV6-6; CDR3 length: 14; CDR3 protein: ASSHPGHRISYEQY
J gene: TRBJ1-6; V gene: TRBV9; CDR3 length: 15; CDR3 protein: ASSAPGGQLDNSPLH
J gene: TRBJ2-7; V gene: TRBV7-7; CDR3 length: 11; CDR3 protein: ASSFGGSYEQY
J gene: TRBJ2-6; V gene: TRBV5-1; CDR3 length: 17; CDR3 protein: ASSPHKGWDPSGANVLT